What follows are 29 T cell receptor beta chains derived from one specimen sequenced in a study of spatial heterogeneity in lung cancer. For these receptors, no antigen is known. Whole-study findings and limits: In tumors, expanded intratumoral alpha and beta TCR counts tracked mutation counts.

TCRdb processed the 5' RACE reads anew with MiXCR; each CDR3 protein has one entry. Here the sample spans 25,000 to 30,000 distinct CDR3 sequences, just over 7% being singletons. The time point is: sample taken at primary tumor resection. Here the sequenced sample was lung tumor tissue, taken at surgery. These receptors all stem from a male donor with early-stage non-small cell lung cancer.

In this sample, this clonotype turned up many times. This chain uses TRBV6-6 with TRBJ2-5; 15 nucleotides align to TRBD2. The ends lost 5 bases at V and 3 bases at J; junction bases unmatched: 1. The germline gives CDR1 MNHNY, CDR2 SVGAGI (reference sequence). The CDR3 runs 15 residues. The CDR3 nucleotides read TGTGCCAGCAGTAGGACTAGCGGGGGGGAAGAGACCCAGTACTTC. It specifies CASSRTSGGEETQYF.

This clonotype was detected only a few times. The CDR3 here is CASSFPGMSYEQYF. The CDR3 DNA reads as TGTGCCAGCAGCTTCCCAGGGATGTCCTACGAGCAGTACTTC. The chain uses TRBV5-6 and TRBJ2-7; tentatively, D is TRBD1 (5 bases). Per the germline V gene, CDR1 is SGHDT and CDR2 is YYEEEE. Trimming pared 2 bases from V and 1 base from J, leaving 10 bases between. The CDR3 loop spans 14 amino acids.

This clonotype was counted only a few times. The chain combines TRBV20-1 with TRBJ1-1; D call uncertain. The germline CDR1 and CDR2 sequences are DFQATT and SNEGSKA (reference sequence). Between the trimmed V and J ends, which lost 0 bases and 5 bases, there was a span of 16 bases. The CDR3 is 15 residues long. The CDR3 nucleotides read TGCAGTGCTAGAGACAGGAGAACCGGAGGAACTGAAGCTTTCTTT. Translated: CSARDRRTGGTEAFF.

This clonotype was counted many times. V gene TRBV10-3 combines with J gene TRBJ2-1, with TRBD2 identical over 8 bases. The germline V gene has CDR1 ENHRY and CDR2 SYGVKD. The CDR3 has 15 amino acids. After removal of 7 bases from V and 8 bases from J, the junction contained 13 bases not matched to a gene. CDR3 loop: CAIKTGGSTYYEQFF. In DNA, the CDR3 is TGTGCCATCAAGACGGGAGGGTCAACGTATTATGAGCAGTTCTTC.

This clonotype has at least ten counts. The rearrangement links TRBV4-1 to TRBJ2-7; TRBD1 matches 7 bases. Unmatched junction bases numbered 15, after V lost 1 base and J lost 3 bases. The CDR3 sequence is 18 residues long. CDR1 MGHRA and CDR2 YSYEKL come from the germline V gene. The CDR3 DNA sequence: TGCGCCAGCAGCCAAGCCTCCTTCGACAGGGCCGGGAACTACGAGCAGTACTTC. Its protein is CASSQASFDRAGNYEQYF.

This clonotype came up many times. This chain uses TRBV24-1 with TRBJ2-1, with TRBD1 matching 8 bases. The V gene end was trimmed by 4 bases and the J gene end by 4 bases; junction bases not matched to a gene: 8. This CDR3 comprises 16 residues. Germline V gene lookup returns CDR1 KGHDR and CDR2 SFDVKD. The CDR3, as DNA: TGTGCCACCAGTGAGCCCGACAGGGGCGATTACAATGAGCAGTTCTTC. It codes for CATSEPDRGDYNEQFF.

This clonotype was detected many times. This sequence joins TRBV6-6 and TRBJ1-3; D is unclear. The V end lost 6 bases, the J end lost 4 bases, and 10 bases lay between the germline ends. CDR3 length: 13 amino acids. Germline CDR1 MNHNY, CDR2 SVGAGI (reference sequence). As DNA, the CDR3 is TGTGCCAGCAGCGCGTTGGAAGGAAACACCATATATTTT. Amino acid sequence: CASSALEGNTIYF.

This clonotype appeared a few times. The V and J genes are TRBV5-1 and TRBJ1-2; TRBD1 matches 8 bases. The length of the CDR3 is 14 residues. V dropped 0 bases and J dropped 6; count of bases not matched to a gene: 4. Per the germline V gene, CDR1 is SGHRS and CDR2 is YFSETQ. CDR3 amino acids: CASSLGTGSDGYTF. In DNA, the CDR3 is TGCGCCAGCAGCTTGGGGACAGGGAGCGATGGCTACACCTTC.

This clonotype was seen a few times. DNA for the CDR3: TGTGCCAGCAGACCGGACAGGCTCGGCTATGGCTACACCTTC. This translates into CASRPDRLGYGYTF. The genes are TRBV27 and TRBJ1-2, with 7 positions matching TRBD1. The CDR3 is made up of 14 amino acids. Trimming cost V 6 bases and J 4 bases; bases outside gene matches: 8. CDR1 is MNHEY and CDR2 is SMNVEV in the germline V gene (reference sequence).

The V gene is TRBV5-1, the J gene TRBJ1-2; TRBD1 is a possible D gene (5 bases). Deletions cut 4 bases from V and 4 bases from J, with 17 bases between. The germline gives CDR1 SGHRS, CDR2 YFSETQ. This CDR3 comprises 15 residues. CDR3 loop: CASSANTQGGYGYTF. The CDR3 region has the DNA TGCGCCAGCAGCGCCAACACCCAGGGCGGCTATGGCTACACCTTC.

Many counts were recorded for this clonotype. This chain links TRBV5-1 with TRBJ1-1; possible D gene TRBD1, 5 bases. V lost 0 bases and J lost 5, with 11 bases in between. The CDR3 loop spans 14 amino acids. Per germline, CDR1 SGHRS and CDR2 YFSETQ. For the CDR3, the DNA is TGCGCCAGCAGCTTGGAGCAGGGCGGGACTGAAGCTTTCTTT. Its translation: CASSLEQGGTEAFF.

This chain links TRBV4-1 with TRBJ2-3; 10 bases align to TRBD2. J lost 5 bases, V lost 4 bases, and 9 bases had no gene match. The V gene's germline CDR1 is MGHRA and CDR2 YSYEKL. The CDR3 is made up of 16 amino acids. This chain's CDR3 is CASSLGGLAGEDTQYF. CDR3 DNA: TGCGCCAGCAGCCTCGGAGGGCTAGCGGGGGAAGATACGCAGTATTTT.

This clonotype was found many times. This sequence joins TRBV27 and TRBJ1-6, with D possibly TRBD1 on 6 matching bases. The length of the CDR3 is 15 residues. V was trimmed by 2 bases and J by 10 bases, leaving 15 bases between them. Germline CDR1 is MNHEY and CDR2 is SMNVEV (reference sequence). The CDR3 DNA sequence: TGTGCCAGCAGTTTAAGAGACAGGTTGGGGTCACCCCTCCACTTT. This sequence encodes CASSLRDRLGSPLHF.

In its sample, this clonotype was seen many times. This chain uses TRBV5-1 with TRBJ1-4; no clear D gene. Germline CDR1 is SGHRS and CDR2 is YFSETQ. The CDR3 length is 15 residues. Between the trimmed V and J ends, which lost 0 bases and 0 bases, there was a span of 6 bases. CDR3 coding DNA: TGCGCCAGCAGCTTGGGATCAGCAACTAATGAAAAACTGTTTTTT. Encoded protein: CASSLGSATNEKLFF.

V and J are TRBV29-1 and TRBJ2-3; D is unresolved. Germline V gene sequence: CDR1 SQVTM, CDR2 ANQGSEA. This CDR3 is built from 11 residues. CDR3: CSYSFADTQYF. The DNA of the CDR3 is TGCAGTTACAGCTTCGCAGATACGCAGTATTTT.

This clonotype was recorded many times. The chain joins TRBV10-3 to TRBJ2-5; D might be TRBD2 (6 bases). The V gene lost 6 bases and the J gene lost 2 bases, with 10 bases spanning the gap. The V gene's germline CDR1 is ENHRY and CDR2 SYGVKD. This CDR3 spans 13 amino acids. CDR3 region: CAIRAGPQETQYF. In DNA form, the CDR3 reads TGTGCCATCAGAGCGGGTCCACAAGAGACCCAGTACTTC.

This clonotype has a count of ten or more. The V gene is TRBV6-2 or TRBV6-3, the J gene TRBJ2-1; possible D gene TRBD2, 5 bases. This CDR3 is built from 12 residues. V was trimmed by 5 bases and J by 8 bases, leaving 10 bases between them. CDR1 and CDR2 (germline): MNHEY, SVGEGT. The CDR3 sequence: CASSLLGYEQFF. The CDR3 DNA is TGTGCCAGCAGTCTACTAGGATATGAGCAGTTCTTC.

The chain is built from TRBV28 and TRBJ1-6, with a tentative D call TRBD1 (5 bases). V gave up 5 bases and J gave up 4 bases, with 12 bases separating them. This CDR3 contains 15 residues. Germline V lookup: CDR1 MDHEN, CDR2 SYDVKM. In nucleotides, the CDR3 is TGTGCCAGCAGTCATGGGACGGAGTATAATTCACCCCTCCACTTT. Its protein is CASSHGTEYNSPLHF.

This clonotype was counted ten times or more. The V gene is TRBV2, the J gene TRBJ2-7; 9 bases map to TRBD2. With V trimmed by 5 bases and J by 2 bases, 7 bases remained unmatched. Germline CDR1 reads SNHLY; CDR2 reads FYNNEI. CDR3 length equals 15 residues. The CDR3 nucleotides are TGTGCCAGCAGTCCTTTGAGCGGGGGGACCTACGAGCAGTACTTC. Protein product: CASSPLSGGTYEQYF. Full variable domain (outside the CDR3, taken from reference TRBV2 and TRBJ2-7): EPEVTQTPSHQVTQMGQEVILRCVPISNHLYFYWYRQILGQKVEFLVSFYNNEISEKSEIFDDQFSVERPDGSNFTLKIRSTKLEDSAMYFCASSPLSGGTYEQYFGPGTRLTVT.

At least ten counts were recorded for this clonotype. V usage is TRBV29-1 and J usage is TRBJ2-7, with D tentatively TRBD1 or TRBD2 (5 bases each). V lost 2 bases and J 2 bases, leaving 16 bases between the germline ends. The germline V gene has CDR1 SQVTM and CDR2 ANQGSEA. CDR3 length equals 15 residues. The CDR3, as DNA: TGCAGCGTTGAACTATCCCGGGGCCCGGCCTACGAGCAGTACTTC. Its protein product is CSVELSRGPAYEQYF.

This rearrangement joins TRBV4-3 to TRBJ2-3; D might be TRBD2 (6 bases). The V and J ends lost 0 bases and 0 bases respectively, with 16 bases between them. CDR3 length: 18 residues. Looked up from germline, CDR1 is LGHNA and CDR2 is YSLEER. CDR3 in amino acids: CASSQDIRGTPSTDTQYF. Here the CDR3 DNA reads TGCGCCAGCAGCCAAGATATACGGGGGACCCCTAGCACAGATACGCAGTATTTT.

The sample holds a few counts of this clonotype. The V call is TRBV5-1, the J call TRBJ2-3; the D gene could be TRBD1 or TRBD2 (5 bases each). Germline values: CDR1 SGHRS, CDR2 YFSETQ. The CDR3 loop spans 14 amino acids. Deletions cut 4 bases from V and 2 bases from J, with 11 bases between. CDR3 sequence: CASSIGDATDTQYF. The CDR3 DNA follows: TGCGCCAGCAGCATAGGGGACGCCACAGATACGCAGTATTTT.

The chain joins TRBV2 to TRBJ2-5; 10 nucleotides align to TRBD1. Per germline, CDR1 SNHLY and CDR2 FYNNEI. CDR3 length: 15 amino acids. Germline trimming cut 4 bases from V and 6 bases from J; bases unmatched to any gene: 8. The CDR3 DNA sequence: TGTGCCAGCAGTGTGTCCGGGACAGGGGTAAAGACCCAGTACTTC. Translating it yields CASSVSGTGVKTQYF.

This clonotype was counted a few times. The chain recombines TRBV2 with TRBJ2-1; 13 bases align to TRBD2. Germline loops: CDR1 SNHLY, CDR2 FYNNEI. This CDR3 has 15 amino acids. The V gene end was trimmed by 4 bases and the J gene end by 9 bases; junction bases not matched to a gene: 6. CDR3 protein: CASSGLAGGAGEQFF. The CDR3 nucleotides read TGTGCCAGCAGTGGACTAGCGGGGGGAGCGGGTGAGCAGTTCTTC.

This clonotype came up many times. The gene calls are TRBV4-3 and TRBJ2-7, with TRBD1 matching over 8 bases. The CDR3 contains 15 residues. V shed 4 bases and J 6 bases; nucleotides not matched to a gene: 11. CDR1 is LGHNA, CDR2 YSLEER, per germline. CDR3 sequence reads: CASSLTGGDRGEQYF. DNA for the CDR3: TGCGCCAGCAGCCTTACCGGGGGTGACAGGGGCGAGCAGTACTTC.

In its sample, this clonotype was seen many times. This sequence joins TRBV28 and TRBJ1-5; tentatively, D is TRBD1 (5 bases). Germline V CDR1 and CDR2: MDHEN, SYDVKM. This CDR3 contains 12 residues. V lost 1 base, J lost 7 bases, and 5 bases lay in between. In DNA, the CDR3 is TGTGCCAGCAGTTTATACAGGCAGCCCCAGCATTTT. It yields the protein CASSLYRQPQHF.

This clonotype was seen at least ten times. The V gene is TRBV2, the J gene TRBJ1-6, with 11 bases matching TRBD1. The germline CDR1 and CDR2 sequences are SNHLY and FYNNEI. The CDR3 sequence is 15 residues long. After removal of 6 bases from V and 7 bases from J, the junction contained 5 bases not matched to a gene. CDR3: CASRTGTGGNSPLHF. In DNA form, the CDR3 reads TGTGCCAGCAGAACCGGGACAGGGGGGAATTCACCCCTCCACTTT.

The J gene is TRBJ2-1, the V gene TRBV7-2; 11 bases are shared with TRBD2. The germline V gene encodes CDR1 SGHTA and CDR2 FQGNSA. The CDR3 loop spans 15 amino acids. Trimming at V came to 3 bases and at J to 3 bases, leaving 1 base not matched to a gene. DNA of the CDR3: TGTGCCAGCAGCTTCGGGACTAGCGGCTACAATGAGCAGTTCTTC. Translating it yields CASSFGTSGYNEQFF.

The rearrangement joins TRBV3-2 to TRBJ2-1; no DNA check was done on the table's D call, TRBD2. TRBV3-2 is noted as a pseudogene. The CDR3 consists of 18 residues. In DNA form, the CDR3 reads TGTGCCAGCAGCCAAGATAAGGAGTCGCAGGACGGCTACAATGAGCAGTTCTTC. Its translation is CASSQDKESQDGYNEQFF.